This T cell receptor beta chain was sequenced for a study of T-cell reconstitution after alpha-beta-depleted transplantation in children. On this clonotype itself: Its antigen is still unknown.

Unique molecular identifiers were incorporated into the prepared TCRbeta library. TCRdb reprocessed the PCR reads with MiXCR, giving one entry per CDR3 protein. Of around 250,000 distinct CDR3 sequences in the sample, under 30% are singletons; the top ten hold 2.6%. Study-level points and caveats: Reportedly, only several hundred clones from non-depleted graft cells drove alpha-beta T-cell counts at about two months.

This receptor was obtained from a girl aged 2 to 10 with Fanconi anemia, due to receive a stem cell transplant. The material was PBMCs, obtained before TCRalphabeta/CD19-depleted stem cell transplant.

In DNA form, the CDR3 reads TGTGCCAGCAGCCTCAGGCGGGAACGCTCCTACAATGAGCAGTTCTTC. This translates into CASSLRRERSYNEQFF. V is TRBV4-2 and J is TRBJ2-1; possible D gene TRBD2, 6 bases. CDR3 length: 16 residues. Germline V gene data show CDR1 as LGHNA and CDR2 as YNFKEQ. Trimming left V 4 bases short and J 0 bases short, with 13 bases between.